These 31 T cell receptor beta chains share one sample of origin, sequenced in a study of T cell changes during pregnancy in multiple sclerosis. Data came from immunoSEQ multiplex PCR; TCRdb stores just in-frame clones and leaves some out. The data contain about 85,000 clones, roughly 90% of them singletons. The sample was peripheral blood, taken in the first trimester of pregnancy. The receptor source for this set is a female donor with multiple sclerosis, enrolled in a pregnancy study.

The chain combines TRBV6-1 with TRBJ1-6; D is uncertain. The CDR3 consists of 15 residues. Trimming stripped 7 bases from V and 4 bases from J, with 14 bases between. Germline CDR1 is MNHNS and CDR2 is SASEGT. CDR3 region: CASIRGQTYNSPLHF. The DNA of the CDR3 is TGTGCCAGCATCCGAGGGCAGACTTATAATTCACCCCTCCACTTT.

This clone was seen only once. CDR3 DNA: TGTGCCAGCGCCCCCCTGGGTCTAGCGGGCAATGAGCAGTTCTTC. This translates into CASAPLGLAGNEQFF. V and J are TRBV5-6 and TRBJ2-1, with TRBD2 identical over 8 bases. Looked up from germline, CDR1 is SGHDT and CDR2 is YYEEEE. The junction had 12 bases not matched to a gene; V was cut back by 7 bases and J by 6 bases. The CDR3 sequence is 15 residues long.

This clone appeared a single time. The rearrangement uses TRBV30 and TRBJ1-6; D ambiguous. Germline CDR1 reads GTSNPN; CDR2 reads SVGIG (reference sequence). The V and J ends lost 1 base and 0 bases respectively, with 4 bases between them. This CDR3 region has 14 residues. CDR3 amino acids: CAWSGSSYNSPLHF. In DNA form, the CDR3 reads TGTGCCTGGAGTGGCAGCTCCTATAATTCACCCCTCCACTTT.

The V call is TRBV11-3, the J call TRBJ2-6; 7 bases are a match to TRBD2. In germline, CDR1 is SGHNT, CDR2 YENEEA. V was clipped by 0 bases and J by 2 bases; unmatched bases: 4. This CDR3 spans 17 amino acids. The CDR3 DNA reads TGTGCCAGCAGCTTAGATCTCGGGGGGACTGGGGCCAACGTCCTGACTTTC. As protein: CASSLDLGGTGANVLTF.

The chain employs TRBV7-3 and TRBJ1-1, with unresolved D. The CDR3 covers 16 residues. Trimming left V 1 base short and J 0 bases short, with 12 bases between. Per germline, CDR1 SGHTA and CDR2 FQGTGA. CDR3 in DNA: TGTGCCAGCAGCTTAATGGGAGGACTCCTGAACACTGAAGCTTTCTTT. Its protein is CASSLMGGLLNTEAFF. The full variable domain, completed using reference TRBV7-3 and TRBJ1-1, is GAGVSQTPSNKVTEKGKYVELRCDPISGHTALYWYRQSLGQGPEFLIYFQGTGAADDSGLPNDRFFAVRPEGSVSTLKIQRTERGDSAVYLCASSLMGGLLNTEAFFGQGTRLTVV.

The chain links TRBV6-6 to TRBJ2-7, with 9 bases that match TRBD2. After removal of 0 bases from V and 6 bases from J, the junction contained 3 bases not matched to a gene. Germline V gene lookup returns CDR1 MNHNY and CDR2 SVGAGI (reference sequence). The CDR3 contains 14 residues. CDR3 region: CASSYSSGRAEQYF. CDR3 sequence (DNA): TGTGCCAGCAGTTACTCTAGCGGGAGAGCCGAGCAGTACTTC.

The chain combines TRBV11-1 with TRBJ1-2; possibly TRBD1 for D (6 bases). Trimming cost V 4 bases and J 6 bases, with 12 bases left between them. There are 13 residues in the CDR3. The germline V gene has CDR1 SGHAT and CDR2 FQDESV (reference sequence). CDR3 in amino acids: CASSSEGGNGYTF. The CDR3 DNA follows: TGTGCCAGCAGCTCCGAGGGGGGGAATGGCTACACCTTC.

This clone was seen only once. The CDR3 DNA sequence: TGTGCCAGCAGTTCCCGGGACAGGGTTTTGGAATATGGCTACACCTTC. The encoded protein is CASSSRDRVLEYGYTF. This chain links TRBV27 with TRBJ1-2, with 9 bases lining up with TRBD1. V lost 4 bases, J lost 5 bases, and 11 bases stayed unmatched. Germline V gene sequence: CDR1 MNHEY, CDR2 SMNVEV (reference sequence). The CDR3 sequence is 16 residues long.

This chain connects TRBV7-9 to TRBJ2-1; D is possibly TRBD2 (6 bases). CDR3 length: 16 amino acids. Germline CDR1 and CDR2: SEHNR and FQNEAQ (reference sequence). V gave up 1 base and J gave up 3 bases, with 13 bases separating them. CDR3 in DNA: TGTGCCAGCAGCTTAGAGATGTGGGGGGACTACAATGAGCAGTTCTTC. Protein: CASSLEMWGDYNEQFF. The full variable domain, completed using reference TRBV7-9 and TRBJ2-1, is DTGVSQNPRHKITKRGQNVTFRCDPISEHNRLYWYRQTLGQGPEFLTYFQNEAQLEKSRLLSDRFSAERPKGSFSTLEIQRTEQGDSAMYLCASSLEMWGDYNEQFFGPGTRLTVL.

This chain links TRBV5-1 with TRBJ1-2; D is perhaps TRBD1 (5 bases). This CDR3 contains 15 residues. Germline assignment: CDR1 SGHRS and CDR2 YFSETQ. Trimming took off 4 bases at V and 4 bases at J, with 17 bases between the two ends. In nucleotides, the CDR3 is TGCGCCAGCAGCCCCGACGGACATGATGGCTATGGCTACACCTTC. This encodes CASSPDGHDGYGYTF.

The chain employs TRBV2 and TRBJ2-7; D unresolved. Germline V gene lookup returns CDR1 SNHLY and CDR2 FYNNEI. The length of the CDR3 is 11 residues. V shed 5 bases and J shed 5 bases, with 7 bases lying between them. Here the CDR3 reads CASSLRDEQYF. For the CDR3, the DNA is TGTGCCAGCAGTCTCCGGGACGAGCAGTACTTC.

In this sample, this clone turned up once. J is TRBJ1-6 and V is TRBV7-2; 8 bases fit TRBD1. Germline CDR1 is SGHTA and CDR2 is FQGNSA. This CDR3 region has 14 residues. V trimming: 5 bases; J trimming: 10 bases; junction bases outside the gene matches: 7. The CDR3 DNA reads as TGTGCCAGCAGCCCCGGACAGGGTGGGTCACCCCTCCACTTT. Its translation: CASSPGQGGSPLHF.

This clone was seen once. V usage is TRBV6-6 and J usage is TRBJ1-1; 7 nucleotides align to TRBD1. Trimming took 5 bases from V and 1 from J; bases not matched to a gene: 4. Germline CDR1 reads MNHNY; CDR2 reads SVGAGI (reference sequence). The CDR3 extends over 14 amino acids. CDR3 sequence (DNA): TGTGCCAGCAGTCTCAACAGGGGGAACACTGAAGCTTTCTTT. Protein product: CASSLNRGNTEAFF.

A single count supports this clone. This CDR3 is CASSPGQMNNEKLFF. For the CDR3, the DNA is TGTGCCAGCAGCCCTGGCCAGATGAATAATGAAAAACTGTTTTTT. The V call is TRBV11-3, the J call TRBJ1-4; D unresolved. In germline, CDR1 is SGHNT, CDR2 YENEEA. The CDR3 has 15 residues. The V gene lost 5 bases and the J gene lost 4 bases, with 14 bases spanning the gap.

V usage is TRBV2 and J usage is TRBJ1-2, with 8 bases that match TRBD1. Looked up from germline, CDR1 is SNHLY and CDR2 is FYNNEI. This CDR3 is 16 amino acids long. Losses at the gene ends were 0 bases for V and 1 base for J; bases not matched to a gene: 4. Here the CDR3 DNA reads TGTGCCAGCAGTGAAGCGCAGGGGGCTGTTAACTATGGCTACACCTTC. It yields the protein CASSEAQGAVNYGYTF.

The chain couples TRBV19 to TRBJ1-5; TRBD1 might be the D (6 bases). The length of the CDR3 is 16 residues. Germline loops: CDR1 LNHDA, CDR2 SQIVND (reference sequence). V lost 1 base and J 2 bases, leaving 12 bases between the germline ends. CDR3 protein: CASSIVSGDGNQPQHF. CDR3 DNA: TGTGCCAGTAGTATAGTATCAGGGGACGGCAATCAGCCCCAGCATTTT.

CDR3: CASMGQGALNTQYF. The DNA of the CDR3 is TGTGCCAGTATGGGACAGGGCGCGCTAAATACGCAGTATTTT. This chain joins TRBV19 and TRBJ2-3; 9 positions agree with TRBD1. CDR1 LNHDA and CDR2 SQIVND come from the germline V gene (reference sequence). CDR3 size: 14 residues. Trimming removed 7 bases from V and 7 bases from J; junction bases left unmatched: 9.

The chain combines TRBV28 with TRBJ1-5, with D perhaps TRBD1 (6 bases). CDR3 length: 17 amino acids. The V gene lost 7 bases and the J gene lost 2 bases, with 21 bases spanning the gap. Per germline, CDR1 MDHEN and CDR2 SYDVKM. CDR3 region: CASTRGGGNVGNQPQHF. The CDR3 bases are TGTGCCAGCACCCGAGGGGGGGGCAATGTGGGCAATCAGCCCCAGCATTTT.

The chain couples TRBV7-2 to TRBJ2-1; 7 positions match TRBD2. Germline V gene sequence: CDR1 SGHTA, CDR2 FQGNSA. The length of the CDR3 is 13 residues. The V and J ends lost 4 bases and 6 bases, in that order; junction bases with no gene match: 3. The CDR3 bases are TGTGCCAGCAGCTGGACTAGATTCAATGAGCAGTTCTTC. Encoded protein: CASSWTRFNEQFF.

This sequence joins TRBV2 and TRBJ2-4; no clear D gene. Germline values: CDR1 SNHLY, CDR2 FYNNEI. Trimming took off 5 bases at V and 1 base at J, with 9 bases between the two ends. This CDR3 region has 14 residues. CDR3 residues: CASSPNLAKNIQYF. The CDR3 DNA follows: TGTGCCAGCAGTCCTAACCTGGCCAAAAACATTCAGTACTTC. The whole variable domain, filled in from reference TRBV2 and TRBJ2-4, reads EPEVTQTPSHQVTQMGQEVILRCVPISNHLYFYWYRQILGQKVEFLVSFYNNEISEKSEIFDDQFSVERPDGSNFTLKIRSTKLEDSAMYFCASSPNLAKNIQYFGAGTRLSVL.

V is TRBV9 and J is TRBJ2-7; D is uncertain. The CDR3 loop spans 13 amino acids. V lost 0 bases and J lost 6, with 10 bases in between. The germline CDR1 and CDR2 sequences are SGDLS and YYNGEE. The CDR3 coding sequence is TGTGCCAGCAGCGTAGACGGGTCCACCGAGCAGTACTTC. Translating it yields CASSVDGSTEQYF.

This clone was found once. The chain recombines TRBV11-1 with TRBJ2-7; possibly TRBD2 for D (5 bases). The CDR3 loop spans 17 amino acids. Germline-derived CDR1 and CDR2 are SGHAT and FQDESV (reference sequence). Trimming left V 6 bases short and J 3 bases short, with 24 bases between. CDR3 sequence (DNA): TGTGCCAGCAGTCCTCGGACTCCCGTGGGGATTCTCTACGAGCAGTACTTC. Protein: CASSPRTPVGILYEQYF.

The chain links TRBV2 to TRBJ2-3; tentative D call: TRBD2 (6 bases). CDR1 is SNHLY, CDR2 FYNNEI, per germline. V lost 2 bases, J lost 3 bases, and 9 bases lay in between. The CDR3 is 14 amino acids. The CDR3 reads CASSELEGTDTQYF. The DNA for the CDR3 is TGTGCCAGCAGTGAACTGGAGGGAACAGATACGCAGTATTTT.

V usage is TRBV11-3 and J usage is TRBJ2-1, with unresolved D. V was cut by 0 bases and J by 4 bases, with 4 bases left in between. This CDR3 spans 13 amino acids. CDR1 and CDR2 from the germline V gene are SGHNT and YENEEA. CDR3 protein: CASSLDSYNEQFF. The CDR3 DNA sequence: TGTGCCAGCAGCTTAGACAGTTACAATGAGCAGTTCTTC.

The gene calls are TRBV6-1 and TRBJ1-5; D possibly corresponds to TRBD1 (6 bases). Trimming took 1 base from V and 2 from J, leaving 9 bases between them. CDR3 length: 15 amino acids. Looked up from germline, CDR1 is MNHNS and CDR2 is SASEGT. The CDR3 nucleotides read TGTGCCAGCAGTGAAGGGTCAGGGGGCAATCAGCCCCAGCATTTT. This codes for CASSEGSGGNQPQHF.

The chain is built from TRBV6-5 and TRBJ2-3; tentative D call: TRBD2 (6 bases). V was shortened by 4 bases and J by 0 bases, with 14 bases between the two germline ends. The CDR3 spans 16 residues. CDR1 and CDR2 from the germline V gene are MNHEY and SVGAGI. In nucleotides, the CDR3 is TGTGCCAGCAGTTCCCCGGACGGGGGAAGCACAGATACGCAGTATTTT. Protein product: CASSSPDGGSTDTQYF.

For the CDR3, the DNA is TGTGCCAGCAGCTTAAAGACAGGGGACAGGGGCACAGATACGCAGTATTTT. It yields the protein CASSLKTGDRGTDTQYF. V is TRBV7-8 and J is TRBJ2-3, with 9 bases aligning to TRBD1. From germline, CDR1 is SGHVS and CDR2 FQNEAQ. This CDR3 has 17 residues. V lost 2 bases to trimming and J lost 1 base; unmatched junction nucleotides: 7.

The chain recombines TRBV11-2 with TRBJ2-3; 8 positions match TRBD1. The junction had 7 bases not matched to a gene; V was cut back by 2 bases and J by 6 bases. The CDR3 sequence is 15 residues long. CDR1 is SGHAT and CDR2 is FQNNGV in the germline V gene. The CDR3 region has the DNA TGTGCCAGCAGCTTAACAGGGGGAAATCAGGATACGCAGTATTTT. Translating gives CASSLTGGNQDTQYF.

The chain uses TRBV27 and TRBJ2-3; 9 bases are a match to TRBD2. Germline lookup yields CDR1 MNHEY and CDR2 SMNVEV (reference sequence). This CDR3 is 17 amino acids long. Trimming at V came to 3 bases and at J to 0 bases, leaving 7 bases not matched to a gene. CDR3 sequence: CASSLVLAGSSTDTQYF. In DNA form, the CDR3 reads TGTGCCAGCAGTTTGGTACTAGCGGGCTCTAGCACAGATACGCAGTATTTT.

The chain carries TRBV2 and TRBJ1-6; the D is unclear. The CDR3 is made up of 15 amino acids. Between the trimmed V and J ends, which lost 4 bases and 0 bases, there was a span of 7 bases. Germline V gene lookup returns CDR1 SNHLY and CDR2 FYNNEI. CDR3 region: CASSVLSSYNSPLHF. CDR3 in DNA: TGTGCCAGCAGTGTTCTGAGCTCCTATAATTCACCCCTCCACTTT.

This CDR3 is CASSIPGLGSTDTQYF. The DNA for the CDR3 is TGTGCCAGCAGCATTCCGGGACTAGGAAGCACAGATACGCAGTATTTT. The chain recombines TRBV21-1 with TRBJ2-3; the DNA was not compared with TRBD2, the D call given in the table. TRBV21-1 is given as a pseudogene. The CDR3 has 16 amino acids.